The 3 T cell receptor beta chains below come from one sample, sequenced in a study of Graves' ophthalmopathy and Graves' hyperthyroidism. As the template, RNA transcripts were used to amplify TCR beta CDR3 regions. An opening RT-PCR round employed HTBI primers and preceded a second-round multiplex PCR. TCRdb processed the multiplex PCR reads anew with MiXCR; each CDR3 protein has one entry. The data show hundreds of thousands of distinct CDR3 sequences, with 22% seen just once and more than 5.5% held by the top ten. Sequencing was performed on peripheral blood. Receptor source: a woman younger than 35 with stable Graves' hyperthyroidism. Some clones in this sample may be carry-over from other donors' samples.

The chain has TRBV12-3 or TRBV12-4 and TRBJ2-2, with D uncertain. This CDR3 is built from 13 residues. Deletions cut 2 bases from V and 7 bases from J, with 8 bases between. The CDR3 sequence: CASSLFSGGELFF. The CDR3 DNA follows: TGTGCCAGCAGTTTATTTTCTGGCGGGGAGCTGTTTTTT.

The rearrangement joins TRBV12-3 or TRBV12-4 to TRBJ2-2; 7 bases are shared with TRBD2. V lost 3 bases to trimming and J lost 0 bases; unmatched junction nucleotides: 22. CDR3 length: 22 amino acids. In DNA, the CDR3 is TGTGCCAGCAGTTTTACCCCCCTTAGACTAGCCCTAATCGCGACGAACACCGGGGAGCTGTTTTTT. Protein: CASSFTPLRLALIATNTGELFF.

Written as DNA, the CDR3 is TGTGCCAGCAGTATTCTCCGGGACTCCGAGAGTACCAGGGAGCTGTTTTTT. The encoded protein is CASSILRDSESTRELFF. The genes are TRBV11-2 and TRBJ2-2; D is perhaps TRBD2 (6 bases). Trimming took off 6 bases at V and 9 bases at J, with 26 bases between the two ends. CDR1 is SGHAT and CDR2 is FQNNGV in the germline V gene. The CDR3 loop spans 17 amino acids.